This TCR beta chain was captured in a study of beta chain features in type 1 diabetes. Findings of the study overall: It was among patients, rather than healthy donors, that naive, central memory and Treg TCRB repertoires appeared more similar. Shorter TCRB CDR3s, moderately but significantly so, marked every one of the four CD4+ subsets in Type 1 diabetes patients.

The isolated RNA, all of it, was reverse transcribed, so expressed TCRB transcripts were what got sequenced. Profiling relied on immunoSEQ multiplex PCR, and the TCRdb table lists in-frame clones only, not all of them. The table records hundreds of thousands of clones, roughly an eighth of them present only once. The CDR3 is 13 residues long. Germline V gene sequence: CDR1 SGHRS, CDR2 YFSETQ. Trimming took off 4 bases at V and 1 base at J, with 8 bases between the two ends. Purity exceeding 98% was reached by all sorted populations. There are a few counts of this clone. The antigen is undetermined. Input material: naive CD4+ T cells from blood. The receptor was isolated from a man aged 18 to 29 with type 1 diabetes. The chain is built from TRBV5-1 and TRBJ2-5, with no clear D. CDR3 coding DNA: TGCGCCAGCAGCATTCGAATCCAAGAGACCCAGTACTTC. This translates into CASSIRIQETQYF.